A selection of T cell receptor beta chains follows, all from one sample in a study of PD-1 blockade in classical Hodgkin lymphoma. The method was immunoSEQ multiplex PCR; TCRdb's version includes in-frame clones alone and lacks a portion of them. The sample holds roughly 40,000 clones, 60% to 85% seen once. Sequencing was performed on peripheral blood mononuclear cells (PBMCs), taken at baseline. The receptors shown here come from a human donor with classical Hodgkin lymphoma. Each CDR3 is given with its conserved first and last residue. A D gene is named only where the DNA matches it firmly. Not all rows give a size; the values are once, few, many and, for expanded clones, a class.

V gene	J gene	D gene	clone size	CDR3 DNA	CDR3 protein
TRBV6-6	TRBJ1-2	TRBD1	NA	TGTGCCAGCACCCCGGGACAGGGAGGTGGCTACACCTTC	CASTPGQGGGYTF
TRBV2	TRBJ1-5	NA	NA	TGTGCCAGCATTCGGGACGCAATCAATCAGCCCCAGCATTTT	CASIRDAINQPQHF
TRBV28	TRBJ2-7	NA	NA	TGTGCCAGCAGTGGCATCTCCTACGAGCAGTACTTC	CASSGISYEQYF
TRBV15	TRBJ2-5	NA	once	TGTGCCACCAGCAGAGAACAGCGGCAAGAGACCCAGTACTTC	CATSREQRQETQYF
TRBV25-1	TRBJ2-5	TRBD2	NA	TGTGCCAGCAGTTACGGGGGGGCGGCATCTGAGACCCAGTACTTC	CASSYGGAASETQYF
TRBV28	TRBJ2-7	TRBD2	many	TGTGCCAGCAGTCCCGTGGGCGGGAGCGGTTACGAGCAGTACTTC	CASSPVGGSGYEQYF
TRBV4-1	TRBJ2-5	NA	once	TGCGCCAGCAGCCAAGATGGAGTACTAGATGAGACCCAGTACTTC	CASSQDGVLDETQYF
TRBV14	TRBJ2-5	TRBD2	medium-sized	TGTGCCAGCAGCCAATGGACTAGCGGGAGTGGAGAGACCCAGTACTTC	CASSQWTSGSGETQYF
TRBV27	TRBJ1-1	NA	NA	TGTGCCAGCAGTTTAGGCCGCGCTTCTGAAGCTTTCTTT	CASSLGRASEAFF
TRBV11-2	TRBJ2-3	TRBD2	NA	TGTGCCAGCAGCTTAGATCGAAGCGGGATGAACACAGATACGCAGTATTTT	CASSLDRSGMNTDTQYF
TRBV29-1	TRBJ2-1	TRBD2	NA	TGCAGCGTTGAGGGGACTAGCGGGGTTTCGGGTGAGCAGTTCTTC	CSVEGTSGVSGEQFF
TRBV7-9	TRBJ2-3	NA	NA	TGTGCCAGCAGCTTAATTCTAGGGGCAGATACGCAGTATTTT	CASSLILGADTQYF
TRBV7-2	TRBJ1-2	TRBD1	NA	TGTGCCAGCAGCCCCGACAGGGACCATGGCTACACCTTC	CASSPDRDHGYTF
TRBV7-9	TRBJ1-4	TRBD1	NA	TGTGCCAGCAGCCCGACAGGGGGCCGCACTAATGAAAAACTGTTTTTT	CASSPTGGRTNEKLFF
TRBV7-8	TRBJ1-1	NA	few	TGTGCCAGCAGCTTAGCGGTATACGGGGGCACTGAAGCTTTCTTT	CASSLAVYGGTEAFF
TRBV2	TRBJ2-2	NA	NA	TGTGCCAACAAGAACACCGGGGAGCTGTTTTTT	CANKNTGELFF
TRBV2	TRBJ1-5	NA	NA	TGTGCCAGCAGTGAGTACACTGGACAGCCTGAGAATCAGCCCCAGCATTTT	CASSEYTGQPENQPQHF
TRBV27	TRBJ2-1	NA	NA	TGTGCCAGCAGTTTAGTCAGGGCGGATGAGCAGTTCTTC	CASSLVRADEQFF
TRBV27	TRBJ1-5	NA	few	TGTGCCAGCAGTTTCGGGGCCCCGGGACGTAGCAATCAGCCCCAGCATTTT	CASSFGAPGRSNQPQHF
TRBV5-4	TRBJ1-1	TRBD1	NA	TGTGCCAGCAGCTCCGACAGGGGTGAAGCTTTCTTT	CASSSDRGEAFF
TRBV9	TRBJ1-1	NA	few	TGTGCCAGCAGCGTAACAGGGACCTTGGCTGAAGCTTTCTTT	CASSVTGTLAEAFF
TRBV2	TRBJ1-1	NA	NA	TGTGCCAGCAGTGTGACACAAGGGGGTAACGCTGAAGCTTTCTTT	CASSVTQGGNAEAFF
TRBV5-1	TRBJ1-1	NA	NA	TGCGCCAGCAGCAGGTGGGGAACGGGGACTGAAGCTTTCTTT	CASSRWGTGTEAFF